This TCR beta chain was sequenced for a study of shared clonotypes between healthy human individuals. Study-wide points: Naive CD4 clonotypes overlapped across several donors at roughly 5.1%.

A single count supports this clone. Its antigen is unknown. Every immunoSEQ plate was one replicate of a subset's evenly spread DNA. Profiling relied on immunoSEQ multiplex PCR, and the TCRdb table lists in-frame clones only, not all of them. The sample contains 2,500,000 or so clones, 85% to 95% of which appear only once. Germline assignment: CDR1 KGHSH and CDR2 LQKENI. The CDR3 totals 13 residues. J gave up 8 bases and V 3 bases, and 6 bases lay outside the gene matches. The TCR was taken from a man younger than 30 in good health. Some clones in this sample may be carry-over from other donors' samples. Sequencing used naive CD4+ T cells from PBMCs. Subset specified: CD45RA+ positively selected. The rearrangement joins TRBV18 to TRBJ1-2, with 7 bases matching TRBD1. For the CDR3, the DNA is TGTGCCAGCTCACCCGTCCCGGGACAGGGCTACACCTTC. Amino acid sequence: CASSPVPGQGYTF. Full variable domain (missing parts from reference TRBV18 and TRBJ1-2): NAGVMQNPRHLVRRRGQEARLRCSPMKGHSHVYWYRQLPEEGLKFMVYLQKENIIDESGMPKERFSAEFPKEGPSILRIQQVVRGDSAAYFCASSPVPGQGYTFGSGTRLTVV.